Following are 10 T cell receptor beta chains from one sample sequenced in a study of siplizumab effects on memory and regulatory T cells. Profiling relied on immunoSEQ multiplex PCR, and the TCRdb table lists in-frame clones only, not all of them. The sample holds roughly 26,000 clones, approximately 80% seen once. The sample taken for sequencing was memory CD4+ T cells sorted from blood. The receptors stem from a human donor in good health.

This clone was counted a single time. The chain employs TRBV7-2 and TRBJ2-4; 9 bases align to TRBD2. Germline V gene sequence: CDR1 SGHTA, CDR2 FQGNSA. The CDR3 spans 18 residues. With V trimmed by 0 bases and J by 4 bases, 10 bases remained unmatched. CDR3: CASSLAPLGGRGKNIQYF. In nucleotides, the CDR3 is TGTGCCAGCAGCTTAGCACCCCTCGGCGGGAGGGGTAAAAACATTCAGTACTTC.

The CDR3 loop is CASSLGSSGRGNEQFF. CDR3 DNA: TGTGCCAGCAGCTTGGGTTCTAGCGGGAGGGGCAATGAGCAGTTCTTC. This chain connects TRBV5-4 to TRBJ2-1; 12 bases match TRBD2. The CDR3 has 16 residues. After removal of 0 bases from V and 6 bases from J, the junction contained 4 bases not matched to a gene. CDR1 is SGHNT and CDR2 is YYREEE in the germline V gene (reference sequence).

The chain combines TRBV5-5 with TRBJ1-5, with 8 bases that match TRBD1. Germline V CDR1 and CDR2: SGHKS, YYEKEE (reference sequence). The trim removed 4 bases at V and 1 base at J, leaving 1 base unmatched. The CDR3 has 14 amino acids. This CDR3 reads CASSRDRSNQPQHF. In DNA, the CDR3 is TGTGCCAGCAGCAGGGACAGGAGCAATCAGCCCCAGCATTTT.

The chain uses TRBV4-1 and TRBJ1-1; a weak D match, TRBD1 (5 bases). The CDR3 extends over 15 amino acids. V lost 3 bases and J lost 3, with 14 bases in between. The germline gives CDR1 MGHRA, CDR2 YSYEKL. The CDR3 DNA sequence: TGCGCCAGCAGCCATATCGGGGCCCGGGACACTGAAGCTTTCTTT. As protein: CASSHIGARDTEAFF.

The V gene is TRBV4-2, the J gene TRBJ2-5; no firm D call. V lost 4 bases, J lost 2 bases, and 17 bases lay in between. Germline V gives CDR1 LGHNA, CDR2 YNFKEQ. The CDR3 contains 16 residues. The CDR3 region has the DNA TGTGCCAGCAGCCTGGATAGGAGTTTCGGACAAGAGACCCAGTACTTC. It is translated as CASSLDRSFGQETQYF.

The CDR3, as DNA: TGTGCCAGTAGTATACAGGCCAACACTGAAGCTTTCTTT. This sequence encodes CASSIQANTEAFF. The chain uses TRBV19 and TRBJ1-1, with D unresolved. V shed 2 bases and J shed 2 bases, with 6 bases lying between them. There are 13 residues in the CDR3. Germline CDR1 LNHDA, CDR2 SQIVND (reference sequence). The complete variable domain, with remaining parts taken from reference TRBV19 and TRBJ1-1, reads DGGITQSPKYLFRKEGQNVTLSCEQNLNHDAMYWYRQDPGQGLRLIYYSQIVNDFQKGDIAEGYSVSREKKESFPLTVTSAQKNPTAFYLCASSIQANTEAFFGQGTRLTVV.

This clone was seen a handful of times. This chain links TRBV7-9 with TRBJ2-2; the D is unclear. In germline, CDR1 is SEHNR, CDR2 FQNEAQ (reference sequence). The CDR3 runs to 14 residues. Between the trimmed V and J ends, which lost 5 bases and 6 bases, there was a span of 13 bases. DNA of the CDR3: TGTGCCAGCAGCCAACCCCGAACCGCCGGGGAGCTGTTTTTT. Its protein product is CASSQPRTAGELFF.

V usage is TRBV5-4 and J usage is TRBJ2-5; D uncertain. The CDR3 runs 14 residues. Trimming took 0 bases from V and 4 from J, leaving 10 bases between them. Germline CDR1 SGHNT, CDR2 YYREEE (reference sequence). CDR3 in amino acids: CASSLESQSETQYF. As DNA, the CDR3 is TGTGCCAGCAGCTTGGAATCCCAATCAGAGACCCAGTACTTC.

This CDR3 reads CASRDSNKELFF. As DNA, the CDR3 is TGTGCCAGCAGGGACAGCAATAAGGAGCTGTTTTTT. V gene TRBV6-6 combines with J gene TRBJ2-2, with D perhaps matching TRBD1 (6 bases). Trimming took 6 bases from V and 10 from J, leaving 12 bases between them. The CDR3 covers 12 residues. Germline-derived CDR1 and CDR2 are MNHNY and SVGAGI (reference sequence).

This clone has only a few counts. The chain uses TRBV4-1 and TRBJ1-2, with D unresolved. The CDR3 has 13 amino acids. Trimming shortened V by 2 bases and J by 7 bases, and 11 bases separated the two germline ends. Germline loops: CDR1 MGHRA, CDR2 YSYEKL. As DNA, the CDR3 is TGCGCCAGCAGCCAACAAGGGAGGGTTGGCTACACCTTC. Protein: CASSQQGRVGYTF.